This T cell receptor (beta chain) came from a study of T cells in Graves' hyperthyroidism and ophthalmopathy. Across the study: Specimen type is peripheral blood, collected at initial diagnosis prior to any treatment. Findings of the study overall: Most thyroid clonotypes with frequency above 0.001 were detected in blood.

Regarding this clonotype: The target antigen is unknown.

Diagnoses were established using clinical symptoms, serum thyroxine and TRAb, thyroid ultrasound and orbital computed tomography. The authors took PBMCs from over 8.5 ml fresh peripheral blood. Template material for amplifying TCR beta CDR3 regions consisted of RNA transcripts. RT-PCR in the first round (using the HTBI primer set) targeted the TCR CDR3. TCRdb reprocessed the multiplex PCR reads via MiXCR and lists one record per CDR3 protein. The repertoire holds around 450,000 distinct CDR3 sequences, approximately 14% seen once, with 7.7% in the top ten. The source of this sequence is a woman between 18 and 30 years old with Graves' hyperthyroidism. Material: blood.

The DNA of the CDR3 is TGTGCCAGCAATTTACCCGGGACTAGCGGGGGGTACAATGAGCAGTTCTTC. Amino acids: CASNLPGTSGGYNEQFF. The chain couples TRBV7-9 to TRBJ2-1; 15 nucleotides agree with TRBD2. V trimming: 7 bases; J trimming: 4 bases; junction bases outside the gene matches: 8. Germline V gives CDR1 SEHNR, CDR2 FQNEAQ (reference sequence). The CDR3 consists of 17 residues.